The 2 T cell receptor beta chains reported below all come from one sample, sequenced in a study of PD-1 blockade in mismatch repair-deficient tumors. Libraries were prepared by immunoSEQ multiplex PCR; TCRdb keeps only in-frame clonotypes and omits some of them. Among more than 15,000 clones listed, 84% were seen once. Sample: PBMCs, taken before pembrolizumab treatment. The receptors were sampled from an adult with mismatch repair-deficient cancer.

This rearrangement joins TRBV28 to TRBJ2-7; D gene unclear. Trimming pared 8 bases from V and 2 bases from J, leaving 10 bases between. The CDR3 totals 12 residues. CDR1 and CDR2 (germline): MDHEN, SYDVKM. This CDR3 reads CASRAITYEQYF. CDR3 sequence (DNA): TGTGCCAGCCGGGCCATTACCTACGAGCAGTACTTC. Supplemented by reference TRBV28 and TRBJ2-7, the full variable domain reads DVKVTQSSRYLVKRTGEKVFLECVQDMDHENMFWYRQDPGLGLRLIYFSYDVKMKEKGDIPEGYSVSREKKERFSLILESASTNQTSMYLCASRAITYEQYFGPGTRLTVT.

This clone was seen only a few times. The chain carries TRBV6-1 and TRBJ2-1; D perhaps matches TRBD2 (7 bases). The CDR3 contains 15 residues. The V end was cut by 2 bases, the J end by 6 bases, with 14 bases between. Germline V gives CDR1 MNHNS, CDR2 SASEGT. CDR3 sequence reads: CASSEWGGEGNEQFF. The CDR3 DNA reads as TGTGCCAGCAGTGAATGGGGGGGCGAGGGCAATGAGCAGTTCTTC.